The 27 T cell receptor beta chains listed next were all sequenced from one sample in a study of beta chain features in type 1 diabetes. As every portion of the isolated RNA was reverse transcribed, the sequencing read expressed TCRB transcripts. Only in-frame clones appear in the TCRdb table, and some are missing; sequencing was by immunoSEQ multiplex PCR. This sample has 150,000 to 170,000 clones; about 8.1% occur once, and the top ten carry about 0.6%. Material for sequencing was central memory CD4+ T cells from blood. These receptors were obtained from a man between 18 and 29 years old in good health.

The table lists this clone with a few counts. This chain uses TRBV30 with TRBJ1-2, with TRBD1 matching over 12 bases. After removal of 8 bases from V and 4 bases from J, the junction contained 5 bases not matched to a gene. The CDR3 runs 13 residues. Germline CDR1 GTSNPN, CDR2 SVGIG (reference sequence). CDR3 in DNA: TGTGCCGGGGACAGGGGGCAGGGCTATGGCTACACCTTC. Its protein product is CAGDRGQGYGYTF. The full variable domain, in which reference TRBV30 and TRBJ1-2 provide the parts outside the CDR3, is SQTIHQWPATLVQPVGSPLSLECTVEGTSNPNLYWYRQAAGRGLQLLFYSVGIGQISSEVPQNLSASRPQDRQFILSSKKLLLSDSGFYLCAGDRGQGYGYTFGSGTRLTVV.

The chain is built from TRBV30 and TRBJ2-3; 15 bases fit TRBD2. The V gene's germline CDR1 is GTSNPN and CDR2 SVGIG (reference sequence). There are 17 residues in the CDR3. The ends lost 2 bases at V and 6 bases at J; junction bases unmatched: 9. CDR3 loop: CAWSKGLAGGAIDTQYF. In nucleotides, the CDR3 is TGTGCCTGGAGTAAAGGACTAGCGGGGGGGGCGATTGATACGCAGTATTTT.

This clone has ten or more counts. This CDR3 is also generated by other DNA sequences in the sample. This chain joins TRBV7-3 and TRBJ2-1; 8 bases are a match to TRBD2. This CDR3 is built from 14 residues. Germline values: CDR1 SGHTA, CDR2 FQGTGA. V shed 2 bases and J 7 bases; nucleotides not matched to a gene: 4. The CDR3 DNA reads TGTGCCAGCAGCTTATCCGGGGGGGTGAATGAGCAGTTCTTC. Translating it yields CASSLSGGVNEQFF.

A word on this clone: Other DNA sequences from this sample encode an identical CDR3 as well. The chain is built from TRBV6-5 and TRBJ2-1, with TRBD1 matching over 8 bases. V shed 0 bases and J 2 bases; nucleotides not matched to a gene: 3. The CDR3 runs 16 residues. Germline loops: CDR1 MNHEY, CDR2 SVGAGI. CDR3 region: CASSYSGRGPYNEQFF. The CDR3 DNA reads as TGTGCCAGCAGTTACTCGGGCAGGGGGCCCTACAATGAGCAGTTCTTC.

This chain joins TRBV28 and TRBJ1-1; D gene ambiguous. The V and J ends lost 5 bases and 5 bases respectively, with 18 bases between them. This CDR3 is 15 amino acids long. The germline gives CDR1 MDHEN, CDR2 SYDVKM. The CDR3 here is CASSPLGGYDTEAFF. CDR3 DNA: TGTGCCAGCAGTCCGCTGGGCGGGTATGATACTGAAGCTTTCTTT.

V is TRBV30 and J is TRBJ1-1; 7 positions match TRBD1. Germline V gene data show CDR1 as GTSNPN and CDR2 as SVGIG (reference sequence). The CDR3 runs 13 residues. V shed 0 bases and J 9 bases; nucleotides not matched to a gene: 7. The CDR3 reads CAWSVRSGQKAFF. The CDR3 bases are TGTGCCTGGAGTGTACGGTCGGGACAGAAAGCTTTCTTT.

This clone was seen a few times. This chain joins TRBV7-2 and TRBJ2-5; 15 bases align to TRBD2. CDR1 and CDR2 from the germline V gene are SGHTA and FQGNSA. The length of the CDR3 is 14 residues. V was pared by 8 bases and J by 4 bases, with 2 bases of the junction left unmatched. The CDR3 loop is CASGLAGGRETQYF. The CDR3 coding sequence is TGTGCCAGCGGACTAGCGGGGGGGCGAGAGACCCAGTACTTC.

This clone was recorded a few times. J is TRBJ1-1 and V is TRBV5-1, with 7 bases identical to TRBD1. The CDR3 runs to 14 residues. V shed 4 bases, J shed 5 bases, and the junction held 8 bases outside the gene matches. The V gene's germline CDR1 is SGHRS and CDR2 YFSETQ. The CDR3 DNA follows: TGCGCCAGCAGCGCGACAGGGAGGAAAACTGAAGCTTTCTTT. Its protein is CASSATGRKTEAFF.

The chain joins TRBV15 to TRBJ2-1; 8 nucleotides match TRBD2. Losses at the gene ends were 0 bases for V and 8 bases for J; bases not matched to a gene: 9. The germline CDR1 and CDR2 sequences are LNHNV and YYDKDF (reference sequence). This CDR3 contains 16 residues. CDR3 DNA: TGTGCCACCAGCAGAGATACCGGGGGGGCCAAAGATGAGCAGTTCTTC. Its translation is CATSRDTGGAKDEQFF.

V is TRBV27 and J is TRBJ1-5; 7 nucleotides agree with TRBD1. CDR1 MNHEY and CDR2 SMNVEV come from the germline V gene (reference sequence). This CDR3 region has 15 residues. J lost 7 bases, V lost 3 bases, and 9 bases had no gene match. The CDR3 here is CASSFGRGFIQPQHF. CDR3 DNA: TGTGCCAGCAGTTTCGGCAGGGGGTTCATACAGCCCCAGCATTTT.

The table lists this clone with a few counts. This chain links TRBV7-9 with TRBJ2-5; weak D call: TRBD1 (5 bases). Trimming removed 2 bases at V and 4 bases at J, with 8 bases between. Germline V gene data show CDR1 as SEHNR and CDR2 as FQNEAQ (reference sequence). The CDR3 spans 13 residues. DNA for the CDR3: TGTGCCAGCAGCTTACTCCAGGGAGAGACCCAGTACTTC. It codes for CASSLLQGETQYF. The full variable domain, rest sourced from reference TRBV7-9 and TRBJ2-5, is DTGVSQNPRHKITKRGQNVTFRCDPISEHNRLYWYRQTLGQGPEFLTYFQNEAQLEKSRLLSDRFSAERPKGSFSTLEIQRTEQGDSAMYLCASSLLQGETQYFGPGTRLLVL.

CDR3 in DNA: TGTGCCAGCAGCGGACCAGCGGGACAGGGGTACTCTGGAAACACCATATATTTT. Amino acid sequence: CASSGPAGQGYSGNTIYF. The chain joins TRBV28 to TRBJ1-3, with 10 bases that match TRBD1. Losses at the gene ends were 6 bases for V and 0 bases for J; bases not matched to a gene: 11. The length of the CDR3 is 18 residues. Germline V lookup: CDR1 MDHEN, CDR2 SYDVKM. The variable domain in full, completed from reference TRBV28 and TRBJ1-3, reads DVKVTQSSRYLVKRTGEKVFLECVQDMDHENMFWYRQDPGLGLRLIYFSYDVKMKEKGDIPEGYSVSREKKERFSLILESASTNQTSMYLCASSGPAGQGYSGNTIYFGEGSWLTVV.

This clone turned up a few times. This sequence joins TRBV7-3 and TRBJ2-3, with unresolved D. Per the germline V gene, CDR1 is SGHTA and CDR2 is FQGTGA. V dropped 2 bases and J dropped 0 bases, with 12 bases sitting between them. The CDR3 sequence is 16 residues long. The chain's CDR3 is CASSLWATVSTDTQYF. The CDR3 nucleotides read TGTGCCAGCAGCTTATGGGCGACGGTTAGCACAGATACGCAGTATTTT. The full variable domain, in which reference TRBV7-3 and TRBJ2-3 provide the parts outside the CDR3, is GAGVSQTPSNKVTEKGKYVELRCDPISGHTALYWYRQSLGQGPEFLIYFQGTGAADDSGLPNDRFFAVRPEGSVSTLKIQRTERGDSAVYLCASSLWATVSTDTQYFGPGTRLTVL.

This chain connects TRBV7-3 to TRBJ2-3; D is possibly TRBD1 (5 bases). Trimming stripped 5 bases from V and 3 bases from J, with 12 bases between. This CDR3 has 14 amino acids. Germline lookup yields CDR1 SGHTA and CDR2 FQGTGA. The CDR3 region is CASSKTGSTDTQYF. For the CDR3, the DNA is TGTGCCAGCAGCAAAACAGGATCTACAGATACGCAGTATTTT.

The sample holds many counts of this clone. This chain links TRBV28 with TRBJ2-3, with 10 bases identical to TRBD2. CDR3 length: 12 residues. Germline-derived CDR1 and CDR2 are MDHEN and SYDVKM. The CDR3 region has the DNA TGTGGGACTAGCGGACTCACAGATACGCAGTATTTT. Encoded protein: CGTSGLTDTQYF.

This clone was seen only a few times. J is TRBJ2-1 and V is TRBV2, with a possible D match to TRBD1 (5 bases). CDR3 size: 14 residues. V lost 7 bases, J lost 7 bases, and 17 bases lay in between. CDR1 SNHLY and CDR2 FYNNEI come from the germline V gene. The CDR3 reads CASNVQVLWNEQFF. In DNA, the CDR3 is TGTGCCAGCAATGTACAGGTCTTGTGGAATGAGCAGTTCTTC. The full variable domain, completed using reference TRBV2 and TRBJ2-1, is EPEVTQTPSHQVTQMGQEVILRCVPISNHLYFYWYRQILGQKVEFLVSFYNNEISEKSEIFDDQFSVERPDGSNFTLKIRSTKLEDSAMYFCASNVQVLWNEQFFGPGTRLTVL.

Only a few counts were recorded for this clone. The CDR3 DNA follows: TGTGCCAGCAGTCGGATAGGACAGCCCAATGAGCAGTTCTTC. It specifies CASSRIGQPNEQFF. The chain has TRBV27 and TRBJ2-1; weak D call: TRBD1 (6 bases). The CDR3 length is 14 residues. V lost 5 bases and J lost 6, with 14 bases in between. Germline V gene lookup returns CDR1 MNHEY and CDR2 SMNVEV (reference sequence).

V is TRBV27 and J is TRBJ1-2; 7 positions match TRBD1. J gave up 0 bases and V 6 bases, and 4 bases lay outside the gene matches. The CDR3 runs to 14 residues. From germline, CDR1 is MNHEY and CDR2 SMNVEV (reference sequence). In nucleotides, the CDR3 is TGTGCCAGCAGAAGACAGGGCTCTAACTATGGCTACACCTTC. Amino acid sequence: CASRRQGSNYGYTF.

This clone came up a few times. Other DNA sequences from this sample encode an identical CDR3 as well. The chain employs TRBV28 and TRBJ1-5, with a possible D match to TRBD1 (6 bases). The CDR3 runs to 13 residues. Germline assignment: CDR1 MDHEN and CDR2 SYDVKM. V dropped 6 bases and J dropped 4 bases, with 10 bases sitting between them. The CDR3 nucleotides are TGTGCCAGCAGGAGGACAGTAAATCAGCCCCAGCATTTT. Amino acid sequence: CASRRTVNQPQHF. Full variable domain (outside the CDR3, taken from reference TRBV28 and TRBJ1-5): DVKVTQSSRYLVKRTGEKVFLECVQDMDHENMFWYRQDPGLGLRLIYFSYDVKMKEKGDIPEGYSVSREKKERFSLILESASTNQTSMYLCASRRTVNQPQHFGDGTRLSIL.

This clone was recorded a few times. The gene calls are TRBV7-9 and TRBJ2-3; D is unresolved. CDR3 size: 14 residues. V lost 5 bases and J 1 base, leaving 10 bases between the germline ends. Germline V gives CDR1 SEHNR, CDR2 FQNEAQ (reference sequence). CDR3 in amino acids: CASSPPLGTDTQYF. The CDR3 nucleotides read TGTGCCAGCAGCCCCCCCCTCGGCACAGATACGCAGTATTTT.

J is TRBJ2-2 and V is TRBV5-1, with 7 bases lining up with TRBD1. V lost 3 bases, J lost 5 bases, and 7 bases stayed unmatched. This CDR3 region has 15 residues. CDR1 and CDR2 from the germline V gene are SGHRS and YFSETQ. The CDR3 sequence is CASSSATGRTGELFF. CDR3 nucleotides: TGCGCCAGCAGCTCGGCGACAGGGCGTACCGGGGAGCTGTTTTTT. The whole variable domain, remainder taken from reference TRBV5-1 and TRBJ2-2, is KAGVTQTPRYLIKTRGQQVTLSCSPISGHRSVSWYQQTPGQGLQFLFEYFSETQRNKGNFPGRFSGRQFSNSRSEMNVSTLELGDSALYLCASSSATGRTGELFFGEGSRLTVL.

V gene TRBV9 combines with J gene TRBJ2-1; 7 nucleotides align to TRBD2. This CDR3 has 15 amino acids. J lost 5 bases, V lost 3 bases, and 8 bases had no gene match. CDR1 and CDR2 (germline): SGDLS, YYNGEE. The DNA for the CDR3 is TGTGCCAGCAGCGCTACTAGCGTCCCCAACAATGAGCAGTTCTTC. Residues: CASSATSVPNNEQFF.

This clone has a handful of counts. The rearrangement links TRBV6-5 to TRBJ2-5; TRBD1 matches 7 bases. Germline-derived CDR1 and CDR2 are MNHEY and SVGAGI. With 5 bases clipped from V and 1 base from J, the junction kept 4 bases outside the gene matches. The CDR3 is made up of 14 amino acids. In DNA form, the CDR3 reads TGTGCCAGCAGTCCTGGGACAGCCCAAGAGACCCAGTACTTC. It is translated as CASSPGTAQETQYF.

This clone was seen only a few times. This chain links TRBV15 with TRBJ1-5; D is possibly TRBD1 (6 bases). Germline values: CDR1 LNHNV, CDR2 YYDKDF (reference sequence). The CDR3 has 16 residues. The V and J ends lost 5 bases and 0 bases respectively, with 14 bases between them. The CDR3 DNA reads as TGTGCCACCAGCCGGGACAAGGGGAATAGCAATCAGCCCCAGCATTTT. It specifies CATSRDKGNSNQPQHF.

The gene calls are TRBV11-2 and TRBJ2-1; 8 positions agree with TRBD1. After removal of 5 bases from V and 6 bases from J, the junction contained 9 bases not matched to a gene. The CDR3 has 15 residues. The germline CDR1 and CDR2 sequences are SGHAT and FQNNGV. The CDR3 here is CASSPLTGVTNEQFF. CDR3 DNA: TGTGCCAGCAGCCCTTTGACAGGGGTTACCAATGAGCAGTTCTTC.

The rearrangement joins TRBV4-3 to TRBJ2-1, with 8 bases aligning to TRBD2. The CDR3 is 16 amino acids. The germline gives CDR1 LGHNA, CDR2 YSLEER. J was trimmed by 4 bases and V by 3 bases; bases with no gene match: 8. The CDR3 sequence is CASSQVEAGEYNEQFF. The CDR3, as DNA: TGCGCCAGCAGCCAGGTCGAAGCGGGGGAATACAATGAGCAGTTCTTC.

This clone appeared many times. This chain joins TRBV19 and TRBJ2-2; 9 bases are a match to TRBD2. The CDR3 is made up of 14 amino acids. Trimming removed 4 bases from V and 4 bases from J; junction bases left unmatched: 1. Per the germline V gene, CDR1 is LNHDA and CDR2 is SQIVND (reference sequence). The CDR3 is CASSNSGSTGELFF. In DNA form, the CDR3 reads TGTGCCAGTAGTAATAGCGGGAGCACCGGGGAGCTGTTTTTT.